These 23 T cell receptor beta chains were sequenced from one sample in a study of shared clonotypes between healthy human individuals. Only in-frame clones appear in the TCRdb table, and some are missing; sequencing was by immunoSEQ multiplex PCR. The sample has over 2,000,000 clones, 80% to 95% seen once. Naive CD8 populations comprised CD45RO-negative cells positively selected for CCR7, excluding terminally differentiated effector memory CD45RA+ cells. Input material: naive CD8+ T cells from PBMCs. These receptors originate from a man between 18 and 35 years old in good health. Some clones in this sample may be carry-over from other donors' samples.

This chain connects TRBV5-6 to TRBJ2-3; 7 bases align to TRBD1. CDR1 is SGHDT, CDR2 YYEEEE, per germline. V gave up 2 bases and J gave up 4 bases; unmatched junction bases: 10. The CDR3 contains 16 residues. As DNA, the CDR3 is TGTGCCAGCAGCTTTTGGGCGACAGGGATTTCAGATACGCAGTATTTT. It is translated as CASSFWATGISDTQYF.

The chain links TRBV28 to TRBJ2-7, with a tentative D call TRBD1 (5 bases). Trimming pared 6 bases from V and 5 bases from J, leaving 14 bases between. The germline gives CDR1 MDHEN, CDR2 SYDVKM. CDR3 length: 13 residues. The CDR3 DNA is TGTGCCAGCAGACTCTTTGGGGCGGACGAGCAGTACTTC. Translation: CASRLFGADEQYF. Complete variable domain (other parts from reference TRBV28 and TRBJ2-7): DVKVTQSSRYLVKRTGEKVFLECVQDMDHENMFWYRQDPGLGLRLIYFSYDVKMKEKGDIPEGYSVSREKKERFSLILESASTNQTSMYLCASRLFGADEQYFGPGTRLTVT.

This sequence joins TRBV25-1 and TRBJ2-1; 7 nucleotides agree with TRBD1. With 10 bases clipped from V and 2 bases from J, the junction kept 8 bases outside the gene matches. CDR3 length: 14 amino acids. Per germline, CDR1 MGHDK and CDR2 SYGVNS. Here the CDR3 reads CATEDRLTYNEQFF. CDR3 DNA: TGTGCCACCGAGGACAGGCTGACCTACAATGAGCAGTTCTTC.

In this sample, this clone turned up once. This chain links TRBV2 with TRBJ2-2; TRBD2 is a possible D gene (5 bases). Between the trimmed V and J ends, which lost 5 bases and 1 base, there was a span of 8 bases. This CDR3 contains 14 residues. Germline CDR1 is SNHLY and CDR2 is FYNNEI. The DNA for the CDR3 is TGTGCCAGCAGTTCCGGGGTGAACACCGGGGAGCTGTTTTTT. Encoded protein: CASSSGVNTGELFF.

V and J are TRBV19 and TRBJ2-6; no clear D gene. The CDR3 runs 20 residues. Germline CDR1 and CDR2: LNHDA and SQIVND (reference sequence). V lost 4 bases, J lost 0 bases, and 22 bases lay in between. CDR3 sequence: CASSTDPTADSSSGANVLTF. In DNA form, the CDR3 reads TGTGCCAGTAGTACAGACCCCACCGCGGATTCCAGCTCTGGGGCCAACGTCCTGACTTTC.

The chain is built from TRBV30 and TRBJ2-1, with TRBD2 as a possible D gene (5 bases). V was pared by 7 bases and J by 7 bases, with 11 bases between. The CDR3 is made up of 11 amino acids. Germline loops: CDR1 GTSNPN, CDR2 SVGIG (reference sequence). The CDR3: CASNPGNEQFF. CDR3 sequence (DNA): TGTGCCTCGAACCCGGGGAATGAGCAGTTCTTC.

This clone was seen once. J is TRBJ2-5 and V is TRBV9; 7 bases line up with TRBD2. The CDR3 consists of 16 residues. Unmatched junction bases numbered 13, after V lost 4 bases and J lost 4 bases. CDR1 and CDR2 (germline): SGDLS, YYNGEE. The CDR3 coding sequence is TGTGCCAGCAGCCTACAGGCGGGAGTGAGGGGAGAGACCCAGTACTTC. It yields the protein CASSLQAGVRGETQYF.

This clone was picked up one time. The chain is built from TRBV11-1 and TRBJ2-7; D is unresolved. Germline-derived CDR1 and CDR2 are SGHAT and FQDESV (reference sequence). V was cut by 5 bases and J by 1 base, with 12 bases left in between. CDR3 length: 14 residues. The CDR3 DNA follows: TGTGCCAGCAGCCCAATCTTCGTATCCTACGAGCAGTACTTC. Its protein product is CASSPIFVSYEQYF. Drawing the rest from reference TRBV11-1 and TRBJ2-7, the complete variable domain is EAEVAQSPRYKITEKSQAVAFWCDPISGHATLYWYRQILGQGPELLVQFQDESVVDDSQLPKDRFSAERLKGVDSTLKIQPAELGDSAMYLCASSPIFVSYEQYFGPGTRLTVT.

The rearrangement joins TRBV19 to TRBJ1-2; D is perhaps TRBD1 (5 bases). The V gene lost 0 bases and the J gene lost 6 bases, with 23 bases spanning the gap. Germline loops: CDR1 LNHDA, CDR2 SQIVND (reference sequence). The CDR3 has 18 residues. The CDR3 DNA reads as TGTGCCAGTAGTATAGATTCACGGAAGGCAGGGTATCCTCATGGCTACACCTTC. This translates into CASSIDSRKAGYPHGYTF.

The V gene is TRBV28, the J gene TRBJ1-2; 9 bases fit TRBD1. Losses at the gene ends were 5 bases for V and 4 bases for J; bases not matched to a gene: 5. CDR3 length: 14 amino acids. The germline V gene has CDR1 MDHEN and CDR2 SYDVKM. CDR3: CASSHGQGSYGYTF. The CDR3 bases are TGTGCCAGCAGTCACGGACAGGGGTCCTATGGCTACACCTTC.

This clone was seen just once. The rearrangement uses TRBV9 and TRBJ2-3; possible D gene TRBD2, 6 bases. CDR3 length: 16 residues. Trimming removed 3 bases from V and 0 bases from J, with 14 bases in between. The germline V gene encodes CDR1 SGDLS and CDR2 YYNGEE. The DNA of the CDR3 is TGTGCCAGCAGCGCCGAACGGGGACTTAGCACAGATACGCAGTATTTT. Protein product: CASSAERGLSTDTQYF.

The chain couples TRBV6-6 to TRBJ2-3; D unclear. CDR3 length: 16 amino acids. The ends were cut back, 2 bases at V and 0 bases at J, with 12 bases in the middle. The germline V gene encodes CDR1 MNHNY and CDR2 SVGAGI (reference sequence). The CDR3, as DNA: TGTGCCAGCAGTTACCGCGAGGCGTCTAGCACAGATACGCAGTATTTT. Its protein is CASSYREASSTDTQYF.

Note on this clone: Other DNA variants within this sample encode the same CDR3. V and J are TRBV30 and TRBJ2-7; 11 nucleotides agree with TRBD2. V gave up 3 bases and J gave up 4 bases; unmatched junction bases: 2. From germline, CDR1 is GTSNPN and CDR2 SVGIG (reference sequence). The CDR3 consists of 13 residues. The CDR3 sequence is CAWSVAGGYEQYF. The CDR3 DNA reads TGTGCCTGGAGCGTAGCGGGAGGGTACGAGCAGTACTTC.

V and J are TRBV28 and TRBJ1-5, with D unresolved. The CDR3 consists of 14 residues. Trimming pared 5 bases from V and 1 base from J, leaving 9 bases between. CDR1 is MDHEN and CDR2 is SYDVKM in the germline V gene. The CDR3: CASSPQRSNQPQHF. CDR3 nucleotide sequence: TGTGCCAGCAGTCCCCAGAGGAGCAATCAGCCCCAGCATTTT.

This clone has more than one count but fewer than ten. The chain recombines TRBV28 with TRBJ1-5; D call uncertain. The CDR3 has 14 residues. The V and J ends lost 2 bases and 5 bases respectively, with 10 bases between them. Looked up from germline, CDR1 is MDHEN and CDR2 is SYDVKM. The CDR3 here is CASSLETGDQPQHF. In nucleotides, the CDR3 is TGTGCCAGCAGTTTAGAGACGGGCGATCAGCCCCAGCATTTT.

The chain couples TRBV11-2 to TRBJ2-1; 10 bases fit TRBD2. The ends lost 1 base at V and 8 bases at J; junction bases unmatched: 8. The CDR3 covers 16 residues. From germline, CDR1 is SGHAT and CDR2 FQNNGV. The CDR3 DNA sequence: TGTGCCAGCAGCTTAGTAGTAGCGGGAGGACGAGATGAGCAGTTCTTC. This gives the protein CASSLVVAGGRDEQFF.

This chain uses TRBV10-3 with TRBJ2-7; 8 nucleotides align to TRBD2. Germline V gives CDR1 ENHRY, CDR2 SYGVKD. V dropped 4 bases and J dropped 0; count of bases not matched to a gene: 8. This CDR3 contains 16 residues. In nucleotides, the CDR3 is TGTGCCATCAGTGCCTGGTCCAGCGGGAGCTCCTACGAGCAGTACTTC. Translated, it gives CAISAWSSGSSYEQYF.

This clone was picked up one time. DNA for the CDR3: TGTGCCAGCAGCTTACAGACAGGGGCTCAAGAGACCCAGTACTTC. This encodes CASSLQTGAQETQYF. The chain carries TRBV7-9 and TRBJ2-5, with 8 nucleotides matching TRBD1. V lost 2 bases, J lost 2 bases, and 4 bases stayed unmatched. The CDR3 loop spans 15 amino acids. The germline V gene has CDR1 SEHNR and CDR2 FQNEAQ (reference sequence).

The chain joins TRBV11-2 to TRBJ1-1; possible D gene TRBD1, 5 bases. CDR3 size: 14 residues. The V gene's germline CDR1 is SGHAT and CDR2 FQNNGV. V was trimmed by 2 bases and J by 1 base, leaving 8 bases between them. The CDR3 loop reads CASSLFQGNTEAFF. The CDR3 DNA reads TGTGCCAGCAGCTTATTTCAGGGGAACACTGAAGCTTTCTTT.

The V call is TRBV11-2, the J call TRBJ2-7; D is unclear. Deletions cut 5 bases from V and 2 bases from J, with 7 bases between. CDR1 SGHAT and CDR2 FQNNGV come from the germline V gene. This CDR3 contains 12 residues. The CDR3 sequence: CASSPVTYEQYF. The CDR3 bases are TGTGCCAGCAGCCCGGTGACCTACGAGCAGTACTTC.

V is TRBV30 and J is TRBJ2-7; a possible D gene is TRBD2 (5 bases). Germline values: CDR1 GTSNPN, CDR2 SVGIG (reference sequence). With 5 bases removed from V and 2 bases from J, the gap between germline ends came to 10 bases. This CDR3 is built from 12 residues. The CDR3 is CAWEDGTYEQYF. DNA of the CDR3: TGTGCCTGGGAGGACGGGACCTACGAGCAGTACTTC.

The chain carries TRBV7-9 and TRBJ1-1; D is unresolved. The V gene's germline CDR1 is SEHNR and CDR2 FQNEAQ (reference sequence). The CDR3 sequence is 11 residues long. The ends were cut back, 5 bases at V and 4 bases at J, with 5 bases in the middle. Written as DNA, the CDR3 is TGTGCCAGCAGCCGGACCACTGAAGCTTTCTTT. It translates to CASSRTTEAFF.

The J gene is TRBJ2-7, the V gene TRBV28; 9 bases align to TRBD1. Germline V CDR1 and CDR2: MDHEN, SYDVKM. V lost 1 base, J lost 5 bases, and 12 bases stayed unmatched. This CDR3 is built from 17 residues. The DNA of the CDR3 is TGTGCCAGCAGTTTATTGGCGGGGCGGGACAGGGATCACGAGCAGTACTTC. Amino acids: CASSLLAGRDRDHEQYF.